The 25 T cell receptor beta chains given below trace back to one sample, sequenced in a study of blood T cell repertoires in COVID-19. Sequencing used immunoSEQ multiplex PCR; TCRdb keeps in-frame clones, though not all of them. This table has roughly 230,000 clones, around 87% appearing once. Input material: peripheral blood. The receptor source for this set is a woman aged 60-75 years with COVID-19, enrolled during active disease.

The rearrangement uses TRBV7-9 and TRBJ1-1, with 8 bases aligning to TRBD1. The CDR3 is 17 amino acids. The junction had 16 bases not matched to a gene; V was cut back by 6 bases and J by 4 bases. Germline lookup yields CDR1 SEHNR and CDR2 FQNEAQ (reference sequence). The CDR3: CASSFIGLRGLSTEAFF. CDR3 nucleotide sequence: TGTGCCAGCAGTTTTATAGGCCTCAGGGGGCTGAGCACTGAAGCTTTCTTT.

This chain uses TRBV4-3 with TRBJ1-1, with TRBD1 matching 7 bases. V shed 4 bases and J 3 bases; nucleotides not matched to a gene: 5. Germline assignment: CDR1 LGHNA and CDR2 YSLEER. The CDR3 is 14 residues long. In DNA, the CDR3 is TGCGCCAGCAGCCCTACAGGGGTTTACACTGAAGCTTTCTTT. This encodes CASSPTGVYTEAFF.

V gene TRBV7-2 combines with J gene TRBJ1-2; D is perhaps TRBD1 (6 bases). Germline CDR1 and CDR2: SGHTA and FQGNSA. Trimming removed 1 base from V and 2 bases from J, with 8 bases in between. The CDR3 has 14 residues. DNA of the CDR3: TGTGCCAGCAGCTTAGGGGGGCGCAACTATGGCTACACCTTC. Translated, it gives CASSLGGRNYGYTF.

In DNA form, the CDR3 reads TGCGCCAGCAGCCAAGATCGGGGGTGGACCGGGGAGCTGTTTTTT. Translating it yields CASSQDRGWTGELFF. This chain uses TRBV4-1 with TRBJ2-2; a possible D gene is TRBD2 (6 bases). CDR3 length equals 15 residues. Trimming removed 0 bases at V and 5 bases at J, with 10 bases between. From germline, CDR1 is MGHRA and CDR2 YSYEKL.

This clone was seen more than once but under ten times. The CDR3 nucleotides read TGTGCCAGCAGCCTAAGACAGCTCACCGGGGAGCTGTTTTTT. This sequence encodes CASSLRQLTGELFF. The chain carries TRBV7-9 and TRBJ2-2; D is possibly TRBD1 (5 bases). Looked up from germline, CDR1 is SEHNR and CDR2 is FQNEAQ (reference sequence). V was shortened by 5 bases and J by 4 bases, with 11 bases between the two germline ends. This CDR3 comprises 14 residues.

The chain has TRBV30 and TRBJ1-3, with 8 bases that match TRBD1. This CDR3 is built from 18 residues. The junction had 11 bases not matched to a gene; V was cut back by 1 base and J by 0 bases. CDR1 is GTSNPN and CDR2 is SVGIG in the germline V gene (reference sequence). This CDR3 reads CAWSALRTGSYSGNTIYF. In nucleotides, the CDR3 is TGTGCCTGGAGTGCCCTACGGACAGGGAGTTACTCTGGAAACACCATATATTTT.

CDR3 nucleotides: TGTGCCAGCAGCGTAGCGCCGAGGGAACGGGACGAGCAGTACTTC. Protein: CASSVAPRERDEQYF. The chain employs TRBV9 and TRBJ2-7; a weak D match, TRBD2 (5 bases). Trimming pared 0 bases from V and 5 bases from J, leaving 15 bases between. The CDR3 length is 15 residues. Germline V gene sequence: CDR1 SGDLS, CDR2 YYNGEE.

The chain is built from TRBV12-5 and TRBJ2-1; possibly TRBD2 for D (7 bases). V lost 5 bases, J lost 5 bases, and 19 bases lay in between. The CDR3 length is 16 residues. Germline V gene data show CDR1 as LGHNT and CDR2 as FRNRAP. CDR3 sequence: CASGRRGGGPDNEQFF. CDR3 sequence (DNA): TGTGCTAGTGGTAGAAGAGGGGGGGGCCCCGACAATGAGCAGTTCTTC. Filled out from reference TRBV12-5 and TRBJ2-1, the complete variable domain reads DARVTQTPRHKVTEMGQEVTMRCQPILGHNTVFWYRQTMMQGLELLAYFRNRAPLDDSGMPKDRFSAEMPDATLATLKIQPSEPRDSAVYFCASGRRGGGPDNEQFFGPGTRLTVL.

The chain is built from TRBV6-6 and TRBJ1-4; 12 bases are shared with TRBD1. The trim removed 6 bases at V and 7 bases at J, leaving 0 bases unmatched. The CDR3 covers 13 residues. Germline V gene sequence: CDR1 MNHNY, CDR2 SVGAGI (reference sequence). CDR3 sequence reads: CASRGQGAEKLFF. CDR3 sequence (DNA): TGTGCCAGCAGGGGACAGGGGGCTGAAAAACTGTTTTTT.

The rearrangement links TRBV7-8 to TRBJ2-1; 10 positions agree with TRBD2. The germline V gene has CDR1 SGHVS and CDR2 FQNEAQ. V dropped 6 bases and J dropped 2; count of bases not matched to a gene: 4. The CDR3 consists of 15 residues. CDR3 amino acids: CASSVSGGAYNEQFF. CDR3 DNA sequence: TGTGCCAGCAGTGTAAGCGGGGGGGCCTACAATGAGCAGTTCTTC.

The chain combines TRBV11-1 with TRBJ2-1; 9 bases fit TRBD2. Looked up from germline, CDR1 is SGHAT and CDR2 is FQDESV (reference sequence). V lost 9 bases to trimming and J lost 1 base; unmatched junction nucleotides: 7. This CDR3 has 15 residues. The CDR3, as DNA: TGTGCCAGTAGCGGGGGAGGTAGATCCTACAATGAGCAGTTCTTC. It is translated as CASSGGGRSYNEQFF.

This sequence joins TRBV5-4 and TRBJ2-7, with TRBD1 matching over 9 bases. The germline V gene has CDR1 SGHNT and CDR2 YYREEE (reference sequence). J lost 3 bases, V lost 4 bases, and 2 bases had no gene match. This CDR3 is built from 13 residues. CDR3: CASSKTGGYEQYF. Here the CDR3 DNA reads TGTGCCAGCAGCAAGACAGGGGGCTACGAGCAGTACTTC.

This sequence joins TRBV4-2 and TRBJ1-2, with D perhaps matching TRBD1 (6 bases). Germline V gene sequence: CDR1 LGHNA, CDR2 YNFKEQ. The CDR3 sequence is 16 residues long. V was pared by 0 bases and J by 4 bases, with 15 bases between. Here the CDR3 DNA reads TGTGCCAGCAGCCAAGAAGGGGGAGTCTTAGGCTATGGCTACACCTTC. This codes for CASSQEGGVLGYGYTF.

The chain couples TRBV10-3 to TRBJ1-1, with a possible D match to TRBD1 (5 bases). V was trimmed by 0 bases and J by 7 bases, leaving 12 bases between them. The CDR3 is 14 amino acids. The germline V gene encodes CDR1 ENHRY and CDR2 SYGVKD. The CDR3 DNA reads TGTGCCATCAGTGAGTCGTTGGAGGGGTATGAAGCTTTCTTT. Its translation: CAISESLEGYEAFF.

The chain links TRBV9 to TRBJ2-5; D gene uncertain. The CDR3 contains 15 residues. CDR1 is SGDLS and CDR2 is YYNGEE in the germline V gene. V was cut by 4 bases and J by 5 bases, with 18 bases left in between. CDR3: CASSLGGNPGETQYF. The CDR3, as DNA: TGTGCCAGCAGCCTTGGTGGTAACCCGGGTGAGACCCAGTACTTC.

V gene TRBV5-6 combines with J gene TRBJ1-1; 8 nucleotides align to TRBD1. Germline CDR1 is SGHDT and CDR2 is YYEEEE. J lost 10 bases, V lost 4 bases, and 6 bases had no gene match. This CDR3 comprises 12 residues. DNA of the CDR3: TGTGCCAGCAGCGGTGACAGGGGCAGAGCTTTCTTT. This encodes CASSGDRGRAFF.

This clone showed up just a few times. The rearrangement joins TRBV4-2 to TRBJ2-7, with 9 positions matching TRBD2. The V and J ends lost 2 bases and 1 base, in that order; junction bases with no gene match: 0. Germline V lookup: CDR1 LGHNA, CDR2 YNFKEQ. The CDR3 extends over 14 amino acids. CDR3 residues: CASSQSGGSYEQYF. The CDR3 region has the DNA TGTGCCAGCAGCCAAAGCGGGGGGTCCTACGAGCAGTACTTC.

The chain employs TRBV3-1 (or the pseudogene TRBV3-2) and TRBJ1-3; D is possibly TRBD1 (6 bases). From germline, CDR1 is LGHDT and CDR2 YNNKEL (reference sequence). Between the trimmed V and J ends, which lost 1 base and 1 base, there was a span of 11 bases. The CDR3 totals 16 residues. CDR3 sequence: CASSQGGGHSGNTIYF. CDR3 nucleotides: TGTGCCAGCAGCCAAGGCGGGGGGCATTCTGGAAACACCATATATTTT.

This chain links TRBV18 with TRBJ2-7; 10 bases fit TRBD1. The length of the CDR3 is 15 residues. CDR1 is KGHSH, CDR2 LQKENI, per germline. With 4 bases clipped from V and 2 bases from J, the junction kept 5 bases outside the gene matches. The CDR3 spells CASSLMGTGAYEQYF. In nucleotides, the CDR3 is TGTGCCAGCTCACTAATGGGGACAGGGGCCTACGAGCAGTACTTC.

The rearrangement uses TRBV18 and TRBJ1-4; no firm D call. Trimming left V 0 bases short and J 5 bases short, with 10 bases between. CDR1 and CDR2 from the germline V gene are KGHSH and LQKENI. This CDR3 comprises 15 residues. The CDR3 DNA is TGTGCCAGCTCACCACCGGAGGCCGGAAATGAAAAACTGTTTTTT. Translating gives CASSPPEAGNEKLFF.

As regards this clone: Distinct nucleotide sequences in the sample also encode this CDR3. The chain is built from TRBV18 and TRBJ2-7; 9 nucleotides agree with TRBD1. Germline lookup yields CDR1 KGHSH and CDR2 LQKENI. There are 14 residues in the CDR3. V lost 3 bases and J lost 2; bases outside the gene matches: 2. The CDR3 nucleotides are TGTGCCAGCTCACCTAGACAGGGGGCCTACGAGCAGTACTTC. It is translated as CASSPRQGAYEQYF.

This clone was seen only a few times. This rearrangement joins TRBV7-9 to TRBJ2-5; 11 bases are shared with TRBD2. This CDR3 region has 18 residues. The V gene end was trimmed by 5 bases and the J gene end by 5 bases; junction bases not matched to a gene: 16. In germline, CDR1 is SEHNR, CDR2 FQNEAQ (reference sequence). The CDR3 sequence: CASSAAASGGSLPETQYF. CDR3 DNA sequence: TGTGCCAGCAGCGCAGCGGCTAGCGGGGGGTCCTTGCCGGAGACCCAGTACTTC.

The table lists this clone with a count of one. The chain recombines TRBV3-1 (or the pseudogene TRBV3-2) with TRBJ1-3; D is perhaps TRBD1 (5 bases). V lost 3 bases and J lost 0, with 9 bases in between. Germline loops: CDR1 LGHDT, CDR2 YNNKEL (reference sequence). The CDR3 extends over 15 amino acids. The CDR3 is CASSQLGHSGNTIYF. In DNA, the CDR3 is TGTGCCAGCAGCCAGCTAGGACACTCTGGAAACACCATATATTTT.

The genes are TRBV7-3 and TRBJ1-2; D is undetermined. Germline V gene data show CDR1 as SGHTA and CDR2 as FQGTGA. The CDR3 contains 14 residues. Trimming stripped 0 bases from V and 8 bases from J, with 13 bases between. The CDR3 coding sequence is TGTGCCAGCAGCTTAACGCGTATATCTGAAGGCTACACCTTC. This gives the protein CASSLTRISEGYTF.

This clone was picked up a small number of times. In nucleotides, the CDR3 is TGTGCCAGCAGCTTAAGGACAGGGCCCGCTAACTATGGCTACACCTTC. Protein: CASSLRTGPANYGYTF. The chain employs TRBV7-9 and TRBJ1-2; TRBD1 aligns across 8 bases. CDR3 length: 16 amino acids. Germline CDR1 SEHNR, CDR2 FQNEAQ (reference sequence). Losses at the gene ends were 2 bases for V and 0 bases for J; bases not matched to a gene: 5.